This entry lists 2 T cell receptor beta chains sequenced from one sample in a study of cytomegalovirus exposure and HLA in healthy donors. Clones were read by immunoSEQ multiplex PCR, and TCRdb kept only the in-frame ones, dropping some. Among about 98,000 clones listed, around 88% were seen once. The specimen sequenced was PBMCs. The receptors come from a woman in her thirties in good health and CMV-seronegative.

V and J are TRBV6-5 and TRBJ2-3; D call uncertain. Germline V gives CDR1 MNHEY, CDR2 SVGAGI. The V end lost 5 bases, the J end lost 2 bases, and 8 bases lay between the germline ends. The CDR3 covers 13 residues. This CDR3 reads CASSTQDTDTQYF. DNA for the CDR3: TGTGCCAGCAGTACACAAGACACAGATACGCAGTATTTT.

The chain joins TRBV7-3 to TRBJ2-2, with D possibly being TRBD1 (5 bases). The CDR3 length is 15 residues. Trimming cost V 2 bases and J 2 bases, with 9 bases left between them. Germline V gene data show CDR1 as SGHTA and CDR2 as FQGTGA. The CDR3 DNA follows: TGTGCCAGCAGCTTAGACAGTTACAACACCGGGGAGCTGTTTTTT. This sequence encodes CASSLDSYNTGELFF.